This record covers a single T cell receptor beta chain. Antigen unknown. Noted treatment: 15 to 20 received Ad26.COV2.S at low or high dose, single or two shots; several received placebo; per-sample allocation not given. The investigators took samples on day 63 after the first vaccine or placebo injection. Libraries were prepared by immunoSEQ multiplex PCR; TCRdb keeps only in-frame clonotypes and omits some of them. The sample carries 360,000 or so clones, around nine tenths recorded once. The CDR3 covers 16 residues. The germline V gene has CDR1 MNHNY and CDR2 SVGAGI (reference sequence). Trimming removed 0 bases from V and 5 bases from J; junction bases left unmatched: 3. This record comes from a study of Ad26.COV2.S vaccination and SARS-CoV-2 variants. Study-wide results and caveats: Vaccine recipients and placebo recipients showed similar non-spike TCR breadth. Vaccinees displayed broader spike-specific TCR repertoires than placebo recipients.

Sequences were derived from peripheral blood, sampled in a trial of Ad26.COV2.S vaccine versus placebo. This clonotype was sampled from a person between 18 and 65 years old who received the Ad26.COV2.S COVID-19 vaccine or a placebo. This chain connects TRBV6-6 to TRBJ2-3, with 12 nucleotides matching TRBD2. CDR3 nucleotides: TGTGCCAGCAGTTACTCCGCTAGCGGGGGGGTAGATACGCAGTATTTT. It translates to CASSYSASGGVDTQYF.